Sequencing of this T cell receptor beta chain was carried out in a study of long-term antiretroviral therapy in people with HIV. Study results and limitations: Transplant-donor-level diversity was not reached after ART, though diversity increased. The range of CDR3 lengths in HIV repertoires proved narrower than that found in controls.

A v3.0 immunoSEQ assay was performed at survey level. The method was immunoSEQ multiplex PCR; TCRdb's version includes in-frame clones alone and lacks a portion of them. The repertoire holds roughly 28,000 clones, with 78% as singletons. Germline V lookup: CDR1 GTSNPN, CDR2 SVGIG (reference sequence). The CDR3 extends over 13 amino acids. V shed 1 base and J 7 bases; nucleotides not matched to a gene: 6. As concerns this clone: Antigen: not known.

Participants who had HIV were, without exception, treated in the United States. J is TRBJ1-2 and V is TRBV30, with 7 bases fitting TRBD1. The sequence came from a man between 18 and 29 years old with HIV. This specimen was unsorted PBMCs, taken 1.5 years before starting antiretroviral therapy. CDR3 coding DNA: TGTGCCTGGAGTGGACAGGGCTACGCTGGCTACACCTTC. It yields the protein CAWSGQGYAGYTF. The full variable domain, in which reference TRBV30 and TRBJ1-2 provide the parts outside the CDR3, is SQTIHQWPATLVQPVGSPLSLECTVEGTSNPNLYWYRQAAGRGLQLLFYSVGIGQISSEVPQNLSASRPQDRQFILSSKKLLLSDSGFYLCAWSGQGYAGYTFGSGTRLTVV.